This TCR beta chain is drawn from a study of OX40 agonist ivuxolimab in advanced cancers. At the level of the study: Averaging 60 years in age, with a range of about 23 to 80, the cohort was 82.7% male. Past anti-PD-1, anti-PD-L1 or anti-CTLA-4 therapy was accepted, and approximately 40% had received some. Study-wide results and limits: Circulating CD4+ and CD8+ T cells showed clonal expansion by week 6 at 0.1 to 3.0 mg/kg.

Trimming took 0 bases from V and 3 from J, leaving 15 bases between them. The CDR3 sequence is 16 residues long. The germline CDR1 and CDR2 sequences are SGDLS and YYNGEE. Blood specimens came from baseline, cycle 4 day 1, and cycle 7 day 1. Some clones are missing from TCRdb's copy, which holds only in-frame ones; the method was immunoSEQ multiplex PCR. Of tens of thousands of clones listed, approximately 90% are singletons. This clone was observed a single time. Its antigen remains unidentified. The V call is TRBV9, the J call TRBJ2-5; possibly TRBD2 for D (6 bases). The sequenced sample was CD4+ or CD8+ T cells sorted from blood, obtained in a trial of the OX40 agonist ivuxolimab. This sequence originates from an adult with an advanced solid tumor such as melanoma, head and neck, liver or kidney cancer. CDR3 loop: CASSVGLLPGEETQYF. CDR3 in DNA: TGTGCCAGCAGCGTAGGCCTATTACCGGGGGAAGAGACCCAGTACTTC.